These 6 T cell receptor beta chains were all obtained from the same sample, sequenced in a study of cytomegalovirus exposure and HLA in healthy donors. PCR used 60 Vbeta primers and 13 Jbeta primers. Method: immunoSEQ multiplex PCR; TCRdb's copy keeps in-frame clones and lacks some. The data contain about 270,000 clones, more than 80% of them singletons. The source material was PBMCs. The source of these receptors is a man aged 40-50 years in good health and CMV-seropositive.

The chain's CDR3 is CASSEAHGENEQFF. CDR3 nucleotide sequence: TGTGCCAGCAGCGAGGCGCACGGGGAAAATGAGCAGTTCTTC. The chain is built from TRBV7-9 and TRBJ2-1, with a weak D call TRBD2 (5 bases). Germline-derived CDR1 and CDR2 are SEHNR and FQNEAQ (reference sequence). CDR3 length equals 14 residues. V lost 5 bases to trimming and J lost 7 bases, with 15 bases between them.

The chain is built from TRBV30 and TRBJ1-4; a weak D match, TRBD1 (6 bases). CDR3 size: 15 residues. Trimming stripped 3 bases from V and 3 bases from J, with 14 bases between. Germline V gives CDR1 GTSNPN, CDR2 SVGIG (reference sequence). Here the CDR3 reads CAWRRGPQANEKLFF. CDR3 DNA: TGTGCCTGGAGGCGGGGGCCCCAGGCTAATGAAAAACTGTTTTTT.

V and J are TRBV4-1 and TRBJ1-5, with 10 bases identical to TRBD1. V shed 2 bases, J shed 5 bases, and the junction held 12 bases outside the gene matches. Germline V lookup: CDR1 MGHRA, CDR2 YSYEKL. This CDR3 is 18 amino acids long. CDR3 region: CASSQLDRRQGAYQPQHF. The CDR3, as DNA: TGCGCCAGCAGCCAACTAGACCGGAGACAGGGGGCTTATCAGCCCCAGCATTTT.

The chain uses TRBV25-1 and TRBJ2-2; TRBD2 matches 8 bases. CDR1 MGHDK and CDR2 SYGVNS come from the germline V gene. Losses at the gene ends were 10 bases for V and 1 base for J; bases not matched to a gene: 17. The CDR3 length is 18 residues. Here the CDR3 DNA reads TGTGCCACGCGCAGTGAGGCTAGCGGGTACGTGAACACCGGGGAGCTGTTTTTT. This translates into CATRSEASGYVNTGELFF.

This clone was detected once. CDR3 residues: CASSQQSEAFF. The DNA of the CDR3 is TGTGCCAGCAGCCAACAATCTGAAGCTTTCTTT. The chain is built from TRBV5-4 and TRBJ1-1; D unclear. V was cut by 4 bases and J by 6 bases, with 7 bases left in between. The CDR3 has 11 amino acids. The germline gives CDR1 SGHNT, CDR2 YYREEE (reference sequence).

This chain joins TRBV7-8 and TRBJ2-1; 11 bases line up with TRBD1. The CDR3 is 15 residues long. The V segment lost 5 bases and the J segment 8 bases; nucleotides outside the gene matches: 8. Germline-derived CDR1 and CDR2 are SGHVS and FQNEAQ. In DNA, the CDR3 is TGTGCCAGCAGCGCTCCGGGACAGGGGGGCTATGAGCAGTTCTTC. Translating it yields CASSAPGQGGYEQFF. Together with reference TRBV7-8 and TRBJ2-1, the CDR3 gives the full variable domain: GAGVSQSPRYKVAKRGQDVALRCDPISGHVSLFWYQQALGQGPEFLTYFQNEAQLDKSGLPSDRFFAERPEGSVSTLKIQRTQQEDSAVYLCASSAPGQGGYEQFFGPGTRLTVL.